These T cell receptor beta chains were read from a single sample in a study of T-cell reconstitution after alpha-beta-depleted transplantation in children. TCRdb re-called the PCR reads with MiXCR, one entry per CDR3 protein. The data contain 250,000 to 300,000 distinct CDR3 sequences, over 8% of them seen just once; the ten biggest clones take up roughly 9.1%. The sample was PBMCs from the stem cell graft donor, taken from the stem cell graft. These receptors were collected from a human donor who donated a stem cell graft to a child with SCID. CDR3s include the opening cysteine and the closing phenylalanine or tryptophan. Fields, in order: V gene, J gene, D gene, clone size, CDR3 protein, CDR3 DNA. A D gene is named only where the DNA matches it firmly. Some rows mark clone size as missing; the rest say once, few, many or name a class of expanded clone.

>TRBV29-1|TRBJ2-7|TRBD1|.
CSVDVMAGGSYEQYF
TGCAGCGTTGATGTCATGGCAGGGGGCTCCTACGAGCAGTACTTC
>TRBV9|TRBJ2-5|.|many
CASSVVGSGGDIQETQYF
TGTGCCAGCAGCGTCGTTGGGAGCGGCGGGGATATCCAAGAGACCCAGTACTTC
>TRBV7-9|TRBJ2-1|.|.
CASTSPRVAGNEQFF
TGTGCCAGCACCTCCCCCAGGGTGGCGGGCAATGAGCAGTTCTTC
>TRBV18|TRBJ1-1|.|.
CASSPRGGSGEAFF
TGTGCCAGCTCACCACGAGGGGGATCGGGTGAAGCTTTCTTT
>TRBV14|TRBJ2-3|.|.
CASSQEPGPFRTGTDTQYF
TGTGCCAGCAGCCAAGAGCCAGGCCCTTTTCGTACCGGCACAGATACGCAGTATTTT
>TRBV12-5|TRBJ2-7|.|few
CASAPPRRGMQYF
TGTGCTAGTGCCCCCCCTCGCCGAGGGATGCAGTACTTC
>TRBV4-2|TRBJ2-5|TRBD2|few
CASSNAGGQETQYF
TGTGCCAGCAGTAACGCGGGGGGACAAGAGACCCAGTACTTC
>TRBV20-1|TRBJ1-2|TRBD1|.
CSASLVGTGSGYTF
TGCAGTGCTAGCTTAGTCGGGACAGGGAGTGGCTACACCTTC
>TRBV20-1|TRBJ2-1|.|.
CSARHPSSYNEQFF
TGCAGTGCTAGACATCCGAGCTCCTACAATGAGCAGTTCTTC
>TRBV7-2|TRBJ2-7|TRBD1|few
CASSSGQGDSYEQYF
TGTGCCAGCAGCTCCGGACAGGGGGACTCCTACGAGCAGTACTTC
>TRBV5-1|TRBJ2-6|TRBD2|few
CASGPWGRDYSGANVLTF
TGCGCCAGCGGTCCCTGGGGCAGGGACTACTCTGGGGCCAACGTCCTGACTTTC
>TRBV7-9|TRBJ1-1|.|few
CASSPVLWGTNTEAFF
TGTGCCAGCAGCCCTGTCCTGTGGGGAACAAACACTGAAGCTTTCTTT
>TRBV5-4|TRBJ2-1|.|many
CASSLRLDEQFF
TGTGCCAGCAGCTTGAGGTTAGATGAGCAGTTCTTC
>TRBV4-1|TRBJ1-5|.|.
CASSQVPGESNQPQHF
TGCGCCAGCAGCCAAGTTCCAGGGGAGAGCAATCAGCCCCAGCATTTT
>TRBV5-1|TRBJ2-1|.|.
CASSLSRGSEQFF
TGCGCCAGCAGCTTGAGTCGAGGGAGTGAGCAGTTCTTC
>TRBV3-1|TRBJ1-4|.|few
CASSQRGSGNEKLFF
TGTGCCAGCAGCCAAAGGGGGTCGGGGAATGAAAAACTGTTTTTT
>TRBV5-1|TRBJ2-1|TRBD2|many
CASSSQSTSLFNEQFF
TGCGCCAGCAGCTCTCAATCGACTAGCTTGTTCAATGAGCAGTTCTTC
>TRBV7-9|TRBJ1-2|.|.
CASSPDSLYGYTF
TGTGCCAGCAGCCCTGACAGTCTCTATGGCTACACCTTC
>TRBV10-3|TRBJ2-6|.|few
CAISEGGSSGANVLTF
TGTGCCATCAGTGAGGGGGGGTCCTCTGGGGCCAACGTCCTGACTTTC
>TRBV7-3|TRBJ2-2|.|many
CASSLTRVGELFF
TGTGCCAGCAGCTTAACACGGGTCGGGGAGCTGTTTTTT
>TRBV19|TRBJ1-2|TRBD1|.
CASSILDRGHGYTF
TGTGCCAGTAGTATCCTCGACAGGGGCCATGGCTACACCTTC
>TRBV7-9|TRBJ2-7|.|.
CASSPGLIYEQYF
TGTGCCAGCAGCCCCGGGCTAATCTACGAGCAGTACTTC
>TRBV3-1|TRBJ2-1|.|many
CASSLGSHPFNEQFF
TGTGCCAGCAGCCTAGGATCCCATCCCTTCAATGAGCAGTTCTTC
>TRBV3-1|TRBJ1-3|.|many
CASSQDVPGGTGNTIYF
TGTGCCAGCAGCCAAGATGTTCCCGGGGGCACTGGAAACACCATATATTTT
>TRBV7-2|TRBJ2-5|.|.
CASSSGPTETQYF
TGTGCCAGCAGCTCGGGACCGACCGAGACCCAGTACTTC
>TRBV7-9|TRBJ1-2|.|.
CASTQGPDSDPFYGYTF
TGTGCCAGCACCCAGGGGCCGGACAGCGATCCTTTCTATGGCTACACCTTC
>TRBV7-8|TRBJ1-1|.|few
CASSLRAPNTEAFF
TGTGCCAGCAGCTTAAGGGCCCCGAACACTGAAGCTTTCTTT
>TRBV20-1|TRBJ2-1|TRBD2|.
CSARPPTLTTGGAYNEQFF
TGCAGTGCTAGGCCCCCCACCCTAACAACGGGGGGGGCCTACAATGAGCAGTTCTTC
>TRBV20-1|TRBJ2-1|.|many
CSAQDSSYNEQFF
TGCAGTGCCCAGGACAGCTCCTACAATGAGCAGTTCTTC
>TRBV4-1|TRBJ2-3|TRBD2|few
CASSETSGEADTQYF
TGCGCCAGCAGCGAAACCAGCGGGGAGGCAGATACGCAGTATTTT
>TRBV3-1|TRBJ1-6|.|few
CASSPSASSSYNSPLHF
TGTGCCAGCAGCCCGAGTGCCAGTAGCTCCTATAATTCACCCCTCCACTTT